This T cell receptor (beta chain) comes out of a study of blood T cell repertoires in COVID-19 (dated by TCRdb to 2020 to 2021). Describing the broader study: Collaborator samples came from the United States, Italy and Spain and covered acute and convalescent phases of COVID-19. The material from the prospective study consisted of cDNA or gDNA derived from T cells, B-cell-depleted T cells, or PBMCs. Subjects who had been exposed to COVID-19, were actively infected with it, or had recovered from it provided the deeply sampled blood TCRbeta repertoires that made up the dataset. The repertoires were released in a freely available public database meant as a resource for research on the immune response to SARS-CoV-2. The samples were drawn from the first 160 participants of the ongoing ImmuneRACE study and from 950 to 1,500 subjects provided by 6 global collaborators. The sample metadata nearly always contained a de-identified subject ID, COVID-19 status, age in years and sex. HLA class I and class II types, where available, came from metadata supplied by the sample provider rather than from assay-based typing. Summary of the overall study and its limitations: Clinical and demographic metadata were provided uncurated, with the amount varying by source and participant.

TCRbeta CDR3 regions were amplified from genomic DNA by means of the immunoSEQ Assay, a bias-controlled multiplex PCR. In the authors' own workflow: Nucleated cell counts per sample were estimated from amplification of reference gene primers within the assay. To quantify the absolute abundance of each unique TCRbeta CDR3 rearrangement, sequence reads were collapsed and filtered. For each sample, productive Simpson clonality was calculated as the square root of Simpson's diversity index across productive rearrangements. TCRdb mirrors the immuneACCESS table, restricted to in-frame sequences. Some clones are absent from its copies; in checked studies, under half trace to an unresolved V gene, and the reason for the others is unknown. The V and J calls and clone size are taken from that table; D and trimming were inferred from the DNA. This sample has about 130,000 clones in its table, and over 60% of those were observed once. The leading ten clones occupy about 40% of the sample.

Whole blood was collected in K2EDTA tubes by collaborating institutions according to the institutions' own protocols. Collaborator samples were shipped for TCRbeta analysis as frozen whole blood, isolated PBMCs, or DNA extracted from either sample type. Remarks on this clone: The specificity of this receptor is unknown. The input lacks base qualities; no much larger clone sits a single base away.

The germline V end is reduced by 0 bases and the J end by 3 bases; junction bases left unmatched: 1. Taken from the germline V gene, the CDR1 and CDR2 loops are KGHDR and SFDVKD. The CDR3 covers 15 residues, taking in both the cysteine and the phenylalanine. Only the CDR3 portion is preserved as DNA: 45 bases, with reading frame beginning at the first base. The rearranged segments are TRBV24-1 and TRBJ2-4; 7 of the junction bases match TRBD1. The clonotype was recovered from a man aged 35-49 years with active or convalescent COVID-19. Sequencing input: peripheral blood. The CDR3 in this case is CATSDLAGGKNIQYF. The nucleotide sequence reads TGTGCCACCAGTGATTTGGCAGGGGGCAAAAACATTCAGTACTTC.